A single sample is the source of the 17 T cell receptor beta chains below, sequenced in a study of T cell repertoires in ileal Crohn's disease (dated by TCRdb to between 2019 and 2020). The time point label on this specimen signifies: neoterminal ileum biopsy at postoperative endoscopy, about 6 months after surgery. The method behind the library was the immunoSEQ multiplex PCR assay. Imported from immuneACCESS, the table was reduced by TCRdb to in-frame sequences with V and J called. These copies leave out some clones; in studies compared against another copy, an unresolved V gene accounts for under half, and the cause of the remainder is not known. Here the sample has roughly 17,000 clones; more than 65% occur a single time. Roughly 4% of the sample is held by the ten biggest clonotypes. Sequenced input: ileal tissue. The source is an adult with Crohn's disease.

For the CDR3, the DNA is TGTGCCAGCTCACCAGGCAGGGGCAAAGGGTACGAGCAGTACTTC. Encoded protein: CASSPGRGKGYEQYF. This sequence joins TRBV18 and TRBJ2-7; TRBD1 is a possible D gene (6 bases). Germline V gene sequence: CDR1 KGHSH, CDR2 LQKENI. V gave up 2 bases and J gave up 4 bases, with 15 bases separating them. This CDR3 is built from 15 residues.

The chain has TRBV6-6 and TRBJ2-2; D may be TRBD1 (5 bases). Germline CDR1 reads MNHNY; CDR2 reads SVGAGI (reference sequence). V was trimmed by 7 bases and J by 9 bases, leaving 15 bases between them. The length of the CDR3 is 13 residues. Written as DNA, the CDR3 is TGTGCCAGCATTCAGGGCCGAGAGTGGGAGCTGTTTTTT. As protein: CASIQGREWELFF.

The chain employs TRBV4-3 and TRBJ2-7; 9 nucleotides align to TRBD1. J gave up 2 bases and V 0 bases, and 2 bases lay outside the gene matches. CDR1 is LGHNA and CDR2 is YSLEER in the germline V gene. The CDR3 contains 15 residues. CDR3 residues: CASSQEGQGTYEQYF. The CDR3 DNA sequence: TGCGCCAGCAGCCAAGAGGGACAGGGAACCTACGAGCAGTACTTC.

J is TRBJ1-1 and V is TRBV6-1; no reliable D call. The CDR3 sequence is 14 residues long. Germline V lookup: CDR1 MNHNS, CDR2 SASEGT. With 0 bases removed from V and 3 bases from J, the gap between germline ends came to 8 bases. The CDR3, as DNA: TGTGCCAGCAGTGAAGCGCTCGGGGACACTGAAGCTTTCTTT. Amino acids: CASSEALGDTEAFF.

The rearrangement links TRBV15 to TRBJ2-7; tentative D call: TRBD1 (5 bases). The CDR3 contains 13 residues. Deletions cut 5 bases from V and 9 bases from J, with 17 bases between. Germline V gene data show CDR1 as LNHNV and CDR2 as YYDKDF (reference sequence). CDR3 in amino acids: CATSVGLGLGQYF. The CDR3 DNA reads TGTGCCACCAGCGTCGGGCTGGGGCTGGGGCAGTACTTC.

The chain joins TRBV15 to TRBJ1-1, with 8 nucleotides matching TRBD1. CDR1 and CDR2 (germline): LNHNV, YYDKDF (reference sequence). V shed 2 bases, J shed 5 bases, and the junction held 4 bases outside the gene matches. The CDR3 is 14 amino acids. CDR3: CATSRLDRGTEAFF. CDR3 bases: TGTGCCACCAGCAGACTAGACAGGGGAACTGAAGCTTTCTTT.

The chain combines TRBV5-1 with TRBJ2-1; D is perhaps TRBD2 (5 bases). This CDR3 has 15 amino acids. CDR1 is SGHRS, CDR2 YFSETQ, per germline. V gave up 0 bases and J gave up 6 bases, with 13 bases separating them. As DNA, the CDR3 is TGCGCCAGCAGCTTGGACGGTGGGAGATCCAATGAGCAGTTCTTC. Translated: CASSLDGGRSNEQFF.

V gene TRBV12-5 combines with J gene TRBJ2-1, with 7 bases identical to TRBD1. The CDR3 runs to 13 residues. Germline assignment: CDR1 LGHNT and CDR2 FRNRAP. Trimming at V came to 6 bases and at J to 8 bases, leaving 7 bases not matched to a gene. CDR3 loop: CASGGQGVHEQFF. Written as DNA, the CDR3 is TGTGCTAGTGGAGGGCAGGGGGTCCATGAGCAGTTCTTC.

The CDR3 DNA follows: TGTGCCAGCAGCCAAGATTTAACAGGGGGCAAGAACGAGCAGTACTTC. It codes for CASSQDLTGGKNEQYF. The chain combines TRBV4-2 with TRBJ2-7, with TRBD1 matching over 9 bases. Germline V gene sequence: CDR1 LGHNA, CDR2 YNFKEQ. V dropped 0 bases and J dropped 5; count of bases not matched to a gene: 8. The CDR3 is made up of 16 amino acids.

The chain combines TRBV4-1 with TRBJ1-2, with 8 bases lining up with TRBD1. This CDR3 is built from 16 residues. Germline CDR1 MGHRA, CDR2 YSYEKL. The V gene end was trimmed by 1 base and the J gene end by 4 bases; junction bases not matched to a gene: 8. Written as DNA, the CDR3 is TGCGCCAGCAGCCAAGGGACAGGGTCGCACGTCTATGGCTACACCTTC. This codes for CASSQGTGSHVYGYTF.

The chain uses TRBV7-2 and TRBJ1-1; no firm D call. Germline assignment: CDR1 SGHTA and CDR2 FQGNSA. CDR3 length: 12 amino acids. V shed 4 bases and J shed 3 bases, with 6 bases lying between them. As DNA, the CDR3 is TGTGCCAGCAGCTCGCAGTACACTGAAGCTTTCTTT. This sequence encodes CASSSQYTEAFF.

This clone was detected only a few times. The chain recombines TRBV19 with TRBJ1-4; tentatively, D is TRBD1 (6 bases). Germline loops: CDR1 LNHDA, CDR2 SQIVND (reference sequence). V lost 2 bases, J lost 0 bases, and 16 bases lay in between. CDR3 length: 18 residues. The CDR3 sequence is CASSIPVRGGSTNEKLFF. CDR3 nucleotides: TGTGCCAGTAGTATACCGGTTAGAGGGGGTTCAACTAATGAAAAACTGTTTTTT.

V usage is TRBV15 and J usage is TRBJ2-5; 7 positions agree with TRBD1. This CDR3 comprises 14 residues. Germline CDR1 and CDR2: LNHNV and YYDKDF (reference sequence). Germline trimming cut 1 base from V and 5 bases from J; bases unmatched to any gene: 4. The CDR3 nucleotides read TGTGCCACCAGCAGAGGCCGCAGGGGGGAGACCCAGTACTTC. Its protein is CATSRGRRGETQYF.

The chain joins TRBV27 to TRBJ2-7; weak D call: TRBD2 (6 bases). CDR1 is MNHEY, CDR2 SMNVEV, per germline (reference sequence). V was pared by 5 bases and J by 3 bases, with 17 bases between. The CDR3 spans 15 residues. For the CDR3, the DNA is TGTGCCAGCAGTCCAAACGGGAGAGGGGTCTACGAGCAGTACTTC. This translates into CASSPNGRGVYEQYF.

A few counts support this clone. This chain connects TRBV14 to TRBJ2-3, with 7 bases identical to TRBD2. The CDR3 spans 16 residues. V lost 4 bases to trimming and J lost 6 bases; unmatched junction nucleotides: 13. CDR1 and CDR2 (germline): SGHDN, FVKESK. The CDR3 DNA follows: TGTGCCAGCAGCCCGGTTTTACCGACTAGCTCGGATACGCAGTATTTT. Translation: CASSPVLPTSSDTQYF. Complete variable domain (other parts from reference TRBV14 and TRBJ2-3): EAGVTQFPSHSVIEKGQTVTLRCDPISGHDNLYWYRRVMGKEIKFLLHFVKESKQDESGMPNNRFLAERTGGTYSTLKVQPAELEDSGVYFCASSPVLPTSSDTQYFGPGTRLTVL.

This rearrangement joins TRBV5-1 to TRBJ2-7; TRBD1 agrees at 7 bases. Germline V gives CDR1 SGHRS, CDR2 YFSETQ. This CDR3 region has 13 residues. Germline trimming cut 4 bases from V and 6 bases from J; bases unmatched to any gene: 7. The CDR3 protein is CASSHGQAIEQYF. The CDR3 DNA sequence: TGCGCCAGCAGCCATGGACAGGCCATCGAGCAGTACTTC.

This sequence joins TRBV15 and TRBJ1-1; 10 bases align to TRBD1. The germline CDR1 and CDR2 sequences are LNHNV and YYDKDF (reference sequence). Trimming took 5 bases from V and 6 from J; bases not matched to a gene: 9. The CDR3 is made up of 15 amino acids. The CDR3 protein is CATSRPTGGLAEAFF. The CDR3 DNA reads TGTGCCACCAGCCGCCCGACAGGGGGCTTGGCTGAAGCTTTCTTT.